Listed below are T cell receptor beta chains from one sample, sequenced in a study of cytomegalovirus exposure and HLA in healthy donors. Profiling relied on immunoSEQ multiplex PCR, and the TCRdb table lists in-frame clones only, not all of them. The sample contains fewer than 200,000 clones, about 80% of which appear only once. The specimen sequenced was PBMCs. The receptors shown here come from a man aged 35 to 55 in good health and CMV-seronegative. Each CDR3 is given with its conserved first and last residue. The D gene is left open where the match is weak. Clone size is not always given. Where it is, it says once, few, many or a class for expanded clones.

J gene: TRBJ2-1; D gene: TRBD1; clone size: NA; V gene: TRBV6-4; CDR3 DNA: TGTGCCAGCAGTAGACAGGGGGGAAACTACAATGAGCAGTTCTTC; CDR3 protein: CASSRQGGNYNEQFF
J gene: TRBJ1-1; D gene: NA; clone size: NA; V gene: TRBV5-1; CDR3 DNA: TGCGCCAGCACCCCTTCGACGGCAGGAACCTTCGACACTGAAGCTTTCTTT; CDR3 protein: CASTPSTAGTFDTEAFF
J gene: TRBJ2-7; D gene: NA; clone size: NA; V gene: TRBV5-8; CDR3 DNA: TGTGCCAGCAGCTTCACAGCCTACGAGCAGTACTTC; CDR3 protein: CASSFTAYEQYF
J gene: TRBJ1-5; D gene: NA; clone size: NA; V gene: TRBV19; CDR3 DNA: TGTGCCAGTAGTATAGGAGAGGGACTAAGGCAGCCCCAGCATTTT; CDR3 protein: CASSIGEGLRQPQHF
J gene: TRBJ2-5; D gene: TRBD2; clone size: NA; V gene: TRBV7-2; CDR3 DNA: TGTGCCAGCAGCCGCGACCGGACTAGCTTAGAGACCCAGTACTTC; CDR3 protein: CASSRDRTSLETQYF
J gene: TRBJ2-1; D gene: TRBD2; clone size: NA; V gene: TRBV19; CDR3 DNA: TGTGCCAGTGGTGCGGGAGATTCCTACAATGAGCAGTTCTTC; CDR3 protein: CASGAGDSYNEQFF
J gene: TRBJ2-1; D gene: TRBD2; clone size: NA; V gene: TRBV7-2; CDR3 DNA: TGTGCCAGCAGCTTATCGAGCGGGGGCCCCAGTCAGCGTGAGCAGTTCTTC; CDR3 protein: CASSLSSGGPSQREQFF
J gene: TRBJ2-5; D gene: TRBD2; clone size: few; V gene: TRBV18; CDR3 DNA: TGTGCCAGCTCCCCGGGACTAGCAGAGACCCAGTACTTC; CDR3 protein: CASSPGLAETQYF
J gene: TRBJ2-2; D gene: TRBD2; clone size: once; V gene: TRBV6-4; CDR3 DNA: TGTGCCAGCAGTGCCACCCATAAGCGGGGGTTCAACACCGGGGAGCTGTTTTTT; CDR3 protein: CASSATHKRGFNTGELFF
J gene: TRBJ2-3; D gene: NA; clone size: NA; V gene: TRBV5-6; CDR3 DNA: TGTGCCAGCAGCTCCGGTGGAGGGTACACAGATACGCAGTATTTT; CDR3 protein: CASSSGGGYTDTQYF
J gene: TRBJ2-5; D gene: TRBD2; clone size: NA; V gene: TRBV5-4; CDR3 DNA: TGTGCCAGCAGCTTACTAGCGGGAGCCGGGGAGACCCAGTACTTC; CDR3 protein: CASSLLAGAGETQYF
J gene: TRBJ2-1; D gene: NA; clone size: NA; V gene: TRBV28; CDR3 DNA: TGTGCCACCCGTTTAGGGTACGGGGTAAACTACAATGAGCAGTTCTTC; CDR3 protein: CATRLGYGVNYNEQFF
J gene: TRBJ2-1; D gene: TRBD2; clone size: NA; V gene: TRBV2; CDR3 DNA: TGTGCCAGCAGCGACCTGCGGGAGGCCTACAATGAGCAGTTCTTC; CDR3 protein: CASSDLREAYNEQFF
J gene: TRBJ2-5; D gene: TRBD2; clone size: NA; V gene: TRBV18; CDR3 DNA: TGTGCCAGCTCACCTATTAGCGGGGGGAAAGAGACCCAGTACTTC; CDR3 protein: CASSPISGGKETQYF
J gene: TRBJ2-7; D gene: TRBD1; clone size: NA; V gene: TRBV27; CDR3 DNA: TGTGCCAGCAGTCCCGGGGACAGGGCAGGCTACGAGCAGTACTTC; CDR3 protein: CASSPGDRAGYEQYF
J gene: TRBJ2-3; D gene: TRBD2; clone size: NA; V gene: TRBV5-4; CDR3 DNA: TGTGCCAGCAGCTTGGCCGGGAGGGAAGGAGATACGCAGTATTTT; CDR3 protein: CASSLAGREGDTQYF
J gene: TRBJ2-7; D gene: TRBD2; clone size: NA; V gene: TRBV6-1; CDR3 DNA: TGTGCCAGCCGACGGACTAGCGGGATGTACGAGCAGTACTTC; CDR3 protein: CASRRTSGMYEQYF
J gene: TRBJ2-7; D gene: TRBD1; clone size: NA; V gene: TRBV7-9; CDR3 DNA: TGTGCCAGCAGCCCCGGGACAGGCCCTACCTACGAGCAGTACTTC; CDR3 protein: CASSPGTGPTYEQYF
J gene: TRBJ2-1; D gene: TRBD2; clone size: NA; V gene: TRBV7-2; CDR3 DNA: TGTGCCAGCAGTCAAACCGGGACTAGCGCTTACAATGAGCAGTTCTTC; CDR3 protein: CASSQTGTSAYNEQFF
J gene: TRBJ1-1; D gene: TRBD1; clone size: NA; V gene: TRBV11-3; CDR3 DNA: TGTGCCAGCAGCTCCGGACAGGGCAATGAAGCTTTCTTT; CDR3 protein: CASSSGQGNEAFF
J gene: TRBJ1-4; D gene: NA; clone size: NA; V gene: TRBV19; CDR3 DNA: TGTGCCAGTAGTATCCCAGGCGTCACTAATGAAAAACTGTTTTTT; CDR3 protein: CASSIPGVTNEKLFF
J gene: TRBJ1-5; D gene: NA; clone size: NA; V gene: TRBV30; CDR3 DNA: TGTGCCTGGAGTCCCAGGGTGGTCAATCAGCCCCAGCATTTT; CDR3 protein: CAWSPRVVNQPQHF
J gene: TRBJ1-2; D gene: TRBD1; clone size: NA; V gene: TRBV15; CDR3 DNA: TGTGCCACCAGCAGAGATCTCCGGAGCCCTCGTGCCGGGACAGTTAACTATGGCTACACCTTC; CDR3 protein: CATSRDLRSPRAGTVNYGYTF
J gene: TRBJ1-2; D gene: TRBD1; clone size: once; V gene: TRBV7-7; CDR3 DNA: TGTGCTAGCAGCTTAGAGTGGACAGGGGGCGGCTATGGCTACACCTTC; CDR3 protein: CASSLEWTGGGYGYTF
J gene: TRBJ2-2; D gene: TRBD2; clone size: NA; V gene: TRBV7-2; CDR3 DNA: TGTGCCATCCTAGCGGGAGGCTACACCGGGGAGCTGTTTTTT; CDR3 protein: CAILAGGYTGELFF
J gene: TRBJ2-5; D gene: NA; clone size: NA; V gene: TRBV6-6; CDR3 DNA: TGTGCCAGCAGCCCCCTGGAGACCCAGTACTTC; CDR3 protein: CASSPLETQYF
J gene: TRBJ2-5; D gene: TRBD2; clone size: once; V gene: TRBV28; CDR3 DNA: TGTGCCAGCAGTTTATCGGGGGGGGGCGGAGAGACCCAGTACTTC; CDR3 protein: CASSLSGGGGETQYF
J gene: TRBJ1-4; D gene: NA; clone size: few; V gene: TRBV27; CDR3 DNA: TGTGCCAGCAGAACGGGTCGGCGAAAACTGTTTTTT; CDR3 protein: CASRTGRRKLFF
J gene: TRBJ2-7; D gene: NA; clone size: NA; V gene: TRBV5-1; CDR3 DNA: TGCGCCAGCAGCGATGATCTCTACGAGCAGTACTTC; CDR3 protein: CASSDDLYEQYF
J gene: TRBJ2-7; D gene: NA; clone size: once; V gene: TRBV25-1; CDR3 DNA: TGTGCCAGCAGTGAATTTCGAGGACTGAACTCCTACGAGCAGTACTTC; CDR3 protein: CASSEFRGLNSYEQYF
J gene: TRBJ1-1; D gene: TRBD1; clone size: NA; V gene: TRBV5-1; CDR3 DNA: TGCGCCAGCAGCCAGGGACAGGGGGCGAACACTGAAGCTTTCTTT; CDR3 protein: CASSQGQGANTEAFF
J gene: TRBJ1-5; D gene: NA; clone size: NA; V gene: TRBV2; CDR3 DNA: TGTGCCAGCACGACTTCTCCCCTATATAGCAATCAGCCCCAGCATTTT; CDR3 protein: CASTTSPLYSNQPQHF